This record concerns one T cell receptor (beta chain) sequence. This clone showed up just once. There is no known antigen for this receptor. Base qualities were left out, and no much larger clone turns up one base away. The sample belongs to a study of blood T cell repertoires in COVID-19 (dated by TCRdb to 2020 to 2021). In the study overall: Collaborator samples came from the United States, Italy and Spain and covered acute and convalescent phases of COVID-19. A de-identified subject ID, COVID-19 status, age in years and sex were almost always included in the sample metadata. The material from the prospective study consisted of cDNA or gDNA derived from T cells, B-cell-depleted T cells, or PBMCs. The samples were drawn from two sources: the first 160 participants of the ongoing ImmuneRACE study, and some 1,300 subjects contributed by 6 global collaborators. HLA class I and class II types, where available, came from metadata supplied by the sample provider rather than from assay-based typing. Subjects who had been exposed to COVID-19, were actively infected with it, or had recovered from it provided the deeply sampled blood TCRbeta repertoires that made up the dataset. A freely available public database, intended as a resource for researchers studying the immune response to SARS-CoV-2, is where the repertoires were released. The full study reports these points: The amount of clinical and demographic metadata varied by source and participant and was provided uncurated.

The collaborating institutions used their own protocols to collect whole blood in K2EDTA tubes. For TCRbeta analysis, collaborators shipped samples in one of three forms: frozen whole blood, isolated PBMCs, or DNA extracted from either of those sample types. V and J lose 4 bases and 6 bases, and a span of 12 bases separates them. The germline V gene encodes CDR1 SNHLY and CDR2 FYNNEI. CDR3 length: 13 amino acids, cysteine to phenylalanine. Just CDR3 DNA is preserved here, 39 bases in frame from base 1. TCRbeta CDR3 regions were amplified from genomic DNA using the immunoSEQ Assay, a bias-controlled multiplex PCR. The paper's processing steps were these. Nucleated cell counts per sample were estimated from amplification of reference gene primers within the assay. To quantify the absolute abundance of each unique TCRbeta CDR3 rearrangement, sequence reads were collapsed and filtered. Productive Simpson clonality was computed per sample as the square root of Simpson's diversity index over productive rearrangements. TCRdb limited this immuneACCESS table to in-frame rearrangements with V and J called. A share of clones is missing; checked studies link under half to unresolved V genes, and the rest is unexplained. The V and J calls and clone size were taken over from that table, and D and trimming were inferred from the DNA. The sample table holds roughly 190,000 clones, of which approximately 90% were seen once. The ten largest clones take up 1% to 1.4% of the sample.

Specimen: peripheral blood. This receptor chain uses TRBV2 and TRBJ1-2, and possibly TRBD1, on 5 matching bases. The sequence was collected from a young man with acute or convalescent COVID-19. The CDR3 in this case is CASSVVAGNGYTF. The nucleotides read TGTGCCAGCAGTGTTGTGGCAGGGAATGGCTACACCTTC.